What follows are 14 T cell receptor beta chains derived from one specimen sequenced in a study of T cell clones after liver transplantation. Method: immunoSEQ multiplex PCR; TCRdb's copy keeps in-frame clones and lacks some. Altogether around 97,000 clones are present, about 81% being singletons, with the ten largest covering approximately 3%. The sequenced sample was CD4+ T cells from blood, obtained around 48 months after liver transplant. All receptors derive from a human patient who received a liver transplant. The graft donor may be the source of some T cells.

The CDR3 DNA follows: TGTGCCAGCAGCCAAAAATCGAGGGTTTCGAACACTGAAGCTTTCTTT. This sequence encodes CASSQKSRVSNTEAFF. This chain uses TRBV14 with TRBJ1-1; no reliable D call. CDR3 length equals 16 residues. Germline V CDR1 and CDR2: SGHDN, FVKESK. Trimming shortened V by 2 bases and J by 1 base, and 14 bases separated the two germline ends.

This chain uses TRBV5-1 with TRBJ2-1; no clear D. The CDR3 covers 12 residues. Germline CDR1 and CDR2: SGHRS and YFSETQ. Trimming pared 1 base from V and 8 bases from J, leaving 7 bases between. The DNA of the CDR3 is TGCGCCAGCAGCTTGTTTTTTGATGAGCAGTTCTTC. It encodes CASSLFFDEQFF.

A single count supports this clone. The chain is built from TRBV5-6 and TRBJ2-7; D call uncertain. Germline V gives CDR1 SGHDT, CDR2 YYEEEE. Trimming shortened V by 0 bases and J by 0 bases, and 7 bases separated the two germline ends. CDR3 length equals 14 residues. The CDR3 sequence: CASSLAIGSYEQYF. For the CDR3, the DNA is TGTGCCAGCAGCTTGGCCATTGGCTCCTACGAGCAGTACTTC.

The chain uses TRBV11-2 and TRBJ2-5, with 8 bases identical to TRBD2. Per the germline V gene, CDR1 is SGHAT and CDR2 is FQNNGV. Germline trimming cut 3 bases from V and 5 bases from J; bases unmatched to any gene: 11. This CDR3 comprises 16 residues. The CDR3 loop is CASSFRGSGGSETQYF. CDR3 bases: TGTGCCAGCAGCTTCCGGGGAAGCGGGGGCAGTGAGACCCAGTACTTC.

The rearrangement joins TRBV6-5 to TRBJ2-3; 12 nucleotides match TRBD2. J lost 6 bases, V lost 3 bases, and 7 bases had no gene match. CDR3 length equals 16 residues. The V gene's germline CDR1 is MNHEY and CDR2 SVGAGI. The CDR3 reads CASSYKGLAGYDTQYF. CDR3 DNA: TGTGCCAGCAGTTATAAGGGACTAGCGGGCTACGATACGCAGTATTTT.

The chain recombines TRBV28 with TRBJ1-1; 10 nucleotides agree with TRBD1. Unmatched junction bases numbered 6, after V lost 1 base and J lost 1 base. CDR1 MDHEN and CDR2 SYDVKM come from the germline V gene. The CDR3 covers 17 residues. CDR3 amino acids: CASSLLVDRGGNTEAFF. The DNA of the CDR3 is TGTGCCAGCAGTTTATTAGTGGACAGGGGGGGGAACACTGAAGCTTTCTTT. Complete variable domain (other parts from reference TRBV28 and TRBJ1-1): DVKVTQSSRYLVKRTGEKVFLECVQDMDHENMFWYRQDPGLGLRLIYFSYDVKMKEKGDIPEGYSVSREKKERFSLILESASTNQTSMYLCASSLLVDRGGNTEAFFGQGTRLTVV.

The chain recombines TRBV7-3 with TRBJ2-1, with D unclear. V lost 1 base to trimming and J lost 0 bases, with 7 bases between them. The CDR3 sequence is 15 residues long. The germline gives CDR1 SGHTA, CDR2 FQGTGA. CDR3 coding DNA: TGTGCCAGCAGCTTAATAGAGACCTCCTACAATGAGCAGTTCTTC. Protein product: CASSLIETSYNEQFF.

This chain joins TRBV5-5 and TRBJ2-7; no reliable D call. V lost 6 bases, J lost 1 base, and 17 bases lay in between. CDR1 SGHKS and CDR2 YYEKEE come from the germline V gene (reference sequence). There are 15 residues in the CDR3. This CDR3 reads CASTSGIQKSYEQYF. CDR3 DNA sequence: TGTGCCAGCACCTCCGGTATCCAGAAATCCTACGAGCAGTACTTC.

The genes are TRBV6-1 and TRBJ2-7; D possibly matches TRBD1 or TRBD2 (5 bases each). Germline CDR1 reads MNHNS; CDR2 reads SASEGT. V lost 2 bases, J lost 5 bases, and 16 bases lay in between. The CDR3 length is 15 residues. The CDR3 spells CASSEPRGVINEQYF. Here the CDR3 DNA reads TGTGCCAGCAGTGAACCTAGAGGGGTAATCAACGAGCAGTACTTC.

The rearrangement uses TRBV11-2 and TRBJ1-1; D remains ambiguous. This CDR3 contains 14 residues. Germline V CDR1 and CDR2: SGHAT, FQNNGV. V was trimmed by 1 base and J by 5 bases, leaving 11 bases between them. The CDR3 DNA is TGTGCCAGCAGCTTAGGAGGGTTTGGTACTGAAGCTTTCTTT. Protein: CASSLGGFGTEAFF.

The CDR3 is CASSLPHPRQGYGYTF. In DNA, the CDR3 is TGTGCCAGCAGCCTTCCCCATCCTCGACAGGGCTATGGCTACACCTTC. The rearrangement uses TRBV5-6 and TRBJ1-2, with 7 bases lining up with TRBD1. V shed 4 bases and J 4 bases; nucleotides not matched to a gene: 13. Per germline, CDR1 SGHDT and CDR2 YYEEEE. The CDR3 length is 16 residues. Supplemented by reference TRBV5-6 and TRBJ1-2, the full variable domain reads DAGVTQSPTHLIKTRGQQVTLRCSPKSGHDTVSWYQQALGQGPQFIFQYYEEEERQRGNFPDRFSGHQFPNYSSELNVNALLLGDSALYLCASSLPHPRQGYGYTFGSGTRLTVV.

The rearrangement links TRBV6-1 to TRBJ1-5; TRBD1 aligns across 7 bases. Germline loops: CDR1 MNHNS, CDR2 SASEGT. The CDR3 is 15 amino acids. Trimming at V came to 4 bases and at J to 4 bases, leaving 7 bases not matched to a gene. CDR3 residues: CASSAQGGGNQPQHF. In DNA form, the CDR3 reads TGTGCCAGCAGTGCCCAGGGGGGCGGGAATCAGCCCCAGCATTTT.

This sequence joins TRBV11-2 and TRBJ2-1, with 7 bases fitting TRBD2. V was clipped by 5 bases and J by 0 bases; unmatched bases: 7. CDR3 size: 16 residues. Germline V gives CDR1 SGHAT, CDR2 FQNNGV. The CDR3 here is CASSPHGRASYNEQFF. DNA of the CDR3: TGTGCCAGCAGCCCCCATGGGAGGGCCTCCTACAATGAGCAGTTCTTC. Looking up the rest from reference TRBV11-2 and TRBJ2-1 gives the full variable domain: EAGVAQSPRYKIIEKRQSVAFWCNPISGHATLYWYQQILGQGPKLLIQFQNNGVVDDSQLPKDRFSAERLKGVDSTLKIQPAKLEDSAVYLCASSPHGRASYNEQFFGPGTRLTVL.

The chain links TRBV2 to TRBJ1-4, with unresolved D. There are 16 residues in the CDR3. Trimming stripped 0 bases from V and 0 bases from J, with 8 bases between. Germline V gene sequence: CDR1 SNHLY, CDR2 FYNNEI. The CDR3 is CASSEALGATNEKLFF. In nucleotides, the CDR3 is TGTGCCAGCAGTGAAGCCCTAGGTGCAACTAATGAAAAACTGTTTTTT.